This T cell receptor (beta chain) was sequenced for a study of response to subunit inactivated influenza vaccine. This clonotype turned up a few times. Its antigen is currently unknown. Study-wide points: T cells newly recruited by each seasonal influenza vaccination are few, the authors suggested.

TCRdb re-analysed the RT-PCR reads in MiXCR, keeping a single row per CDR3 protein. The sample carries 750,000 to 850,000 distinct CDR3 sequences, about 18% recorded once. This receptor was taken from a man in his fifties or sixties who received an inactivated influenza vaccine. This specimen was PBMCs from blood, taken 4 to 6 days after vaccination.

CDR3 in DNA: TGTGCCAGCAGCGTCGACAGGACTAATCAGCCCCAGCATTTT. Amino acid sequence: CASSVDRTNQPQHF. The V gene is TRBV7-2, the J gene TRBJ1-5; tentatively, D is TRBD1 (6 bases). The CDR3 length is 14 residues. Per germline, CDR1 SGHTA and CDR2 FQGNSA. V lost 5 bases, J lost 4 bases, and 12 bases lay in between.